These T cell receptor beta chains were read from a single sample in a study of T cell changes during pregnancy in multiple sclerosis. Sequencing used immunoSEQ multiplex PCR; TCRdb keeps in-frame clones, though not all of them. The sample contains 55,000 to 65,000 clones, roughly 92% of which appear only once. Specimen: peripheral blood, collected in the second trimester of pregnancy. The receptor source for this set is a female donor with multiple sclerosis, enrolled in a pregnancy study. Each CDR3 is given with its conserved first and last residue. Fields, in order: D gene, CDR3 length, J gene, V gene, clone size, CDR3 DNA, CDR3 protein. A D gene is named only where the DNA matches it firmly. Size values are once, few and many counts, or a class for expanded clones, and some rows have none.

NA 11 TRBJ2-1 TRBV5-4 NA TGTGCCAGCACTGGCGGGGGCGGGCAGTTCTTC CASTGGGGQFF
TRBD1 13 TRBJ2-7 TRBV28 NA TGTGCCAGCAGGGGACAGGGGGTCTACGAGCAGTACTTC CASRGQGVYEQYF
NA 17 TRBJ2-6 TRBV11-2 NA TGTGCCAGCCACCCAGCGCGGGGCGCCCCTGGGGCCAACGTCCTGACTTTC CASHPARGAPGANVLTF
TRBD2 16 TRBJ2-5 TRBV4-2 NA TGTGCCAGCAGCCAAGATGTTCGGAGCGGGGAAGAGACCCAGTACTTC CASSQDVRSGEETQYF
NA 14 TRBJ2-1 TRBV14 NA TGTGCCAGCAGCCAAGAGCTGAGGGTGGGGGAGCAGTTCTTC CASSQELRVGEQFF
NA 13 TRBJ2-1 TRBV13 NA TGTGCCAGCAGCTCTACTAGTTTCAATGAGCAGTTCTTC CASSSTSFNEQFF
NA 15 TRBJ1-3 TRBV10-3 NA TGTGCCATCAGTGAGTCCGGGGTCTCTGGAAACACCATATATTTT CAISESGVSGNTIYF
NA 15 TRBJ2-1 TRBV7-3 NA TGTGCCAGCAGCCCCGAGGGTGGAATGTACAATGAGCAGTTCTTC CASSPEGGMYNEQFF
NA 15 TRBJ1-2 TRBV4-1 NA TGCGCCAGCAGCCCCACAGGCAGTGCTAACTATGGCTACACCTTC CASSPTGSANYGYTF
NA 12 TRBJ2-1 TRBV7-9 NA TGTGCCAGCAGCCAGAACAGGGCTGAGCAGTTCTTC CASSQNRAEQFF
NA 15 TRBJ2-4 TRBV7-6 NA TGTGCCAGCAGCCGGGGGGCGGGAGCCAAAAACATTCAGTACTTC CASSRGAGAKNIQYF
NA 12 TRBJ2-2 TRBV5-6 NA TGTGCCAGCACCACGGGGGTCGGGGAGCTGTTTTTT CASTTGVGELFF
NA 13 TRBJ1-3 TRBV29-1 NA TGCAGCGTTGGAGATTATTCTGGAAACACCATATATTTT CSVGDYSGNTIYF
TRBD2 14 TRBJ2-7 TRBV7-2 once TGTGCCAGCAGCTCGGGACTAGCGGGATTCGAGCAGTACTTC CASSSGLAGFEQYF
NA 13 TRBJ1-2 TRBV14 NA TGTGCCAGCAGGGGGGCCGGCGACTATGGCTACACCTTC CASRGAGDYGYTF
NA 14 TRBJ1-2 TRBV19 NA TGTGCCAGTAGTGCCTCCGGGACACCTTATGGCTACACCTTC CASSASGTPYGYTF
NA 15 TRBJ1-3 TRBV5-1 NA TGCGCCAGCAGCTTGGACAGGGACGCTGGAAACACCATATATTTT CASSLDRDAGNTIYF
TRBD1 16 TRBJ1-6 TRBV9 NA TGTGCCAGCAGCGTTTTTGACAGGGGCTTTAATTCACCCCTCCACTTT CASSVFDRGFNSPLHF
TRBD1 14 TRBJ1-2 TRBV18 NA TGTGCCAGCTCACCTGGGACAGCCGACTATGGCTACACCTTC CASSPGTADYGYTF
NA 14 TRBJ2-7 TRBV5-1 once TGCGCCAGCAGCTTGGGGCAGGGAGGTTACGAGCAGTACTTC CASSLGQGGYEQYF
NA 16 TRBJ1-5 TRBV6-1 NA TGTGCCAGCAGTGCCAATGGGCCTGGGAGCAATCAGCCCCAGCATTTT CASSANGPGSNQPQHF
TRBD2 13 TRBJ2-7 TRBV10-3 NA TGTGCCATCAGGGGCGGCGGGGGACTTGAGCAGTACTTC CAIRGGGGLEQYF
NA 16 TRBJ1-5 TRBV6-1 NA TGTGCCAGCAGTGATGGGAACAGGGCGCTCAATCAGCCCCAGCATTTT CASSDGNRALNQPQHF
NA 16 TRBJ1-1 TRBV4-1 NA TGCGCCAGCAGCCAAGAGAGGGAGGGCGTGAACACTGAAGCTTTCTTT CASSQEREGVNTEAFF
NA 14 TRBJ1-2 TRBV5-1 NA TGCGCCAGCAGCTTGGCAACCAGGGAATACGGCTACACCTTC CASSLATREYGYTF
NA 14 TRBJ2-7 TRBV7-7 NA TGTGCCAGCAGCCAAACGGTTAGTAGCGGCGAGCAGTACTTC CASSQTVSSGEQYF
NA 13 TRBJ1-5 TRBV15 once TGTGCCACCAGCTTATCTGGCAATCAGCCCCAGCATTTT CATSLSGNQPQHF
NA 13 TRBJ2-7 TRBV27 NA TGTGCCAGCAGTTTGAGAGGGACCTACGAGCAGTACTTC CASSLRGTYEQYF
NA 17 TRBJ1-3 TRBV28 NA TGTGCCAGCAGTTTGTGGTATAGTAGCACCTCTGGAAACACCATATATTTT CASSLWYSSTSGNTIYF
NA 14 TRBJ1-1 TRBV5-1 once TGCGCCAGCAGCTTGAGGCAGGAGGATACTGAAGCTTTCTTT CASSLRQEDTEAFF
NA 15 TRBJ2-1 TRBV7-9 NA TGTGCCAGCAGCCGGCCTAGAGGGCCCTACAATGAGCAGTTCTTC CASSRPRGPYNEQFF
NA 13 TRBJ2-6 TRBV7-2 NA TGTGCCAGCAGCTTCTTTGGGGCCAACGTCCTGACTTTC CASSFFGANVLTF
TRBD2 16 TRBJ2-5 TRBV18 once TGTGCCAGCTCACCAAAAGCGGGAGAAGGGCAAGAGACCCAGTACTTC CASSPKAGEGQETQYF